Below are 21 T cell receptor beta chains sequenced from a single sample in a study of cytomegalovirus exposure and HLA in healthy donors. With 60 Vbeta and 13 Jbeta primers, the PCR was carried out. Produced via immunoSEQ multiplex PCR; TCRdb's table is partial and in-frame only. Here the sample spans fewer than 200,000 clones, about 80% being singletons. Input material: PBMCs. These receptors came from a young woman in good health and CMV-seropositive.

The V call is TRBV6-1, the J call TRBJ2-3; D gene uncertain. The CDR3 contains 15 residues. Germline values: CDR1 MNHNS, CDR2 SASEGT. V was pared by 5 bases and J by 6 bases, with 18 bases between. As DNA, the CDR3 is TGTGCCAGCAGTTCCGGGTCCCAAAAAAGGGATACGCAGTATTTT. This codes for CASSSGSQKRDTQYF.

This clone appeared once. V and J are TRBV23-1 and TRBJ1-1; 7 bases are a match to TRBD1. TRBV23-1 is an ORF, with its function uncertain. The CDR3 length is 15 residues. With V trimmed by 3 bases and J by 0 bases, 4 bases remained unmatched. The CDR3 reads CASSHLDRVNTEAFF. The CDR3 DNA follows: TGCGCCAGCAGTCATCTAGACAGGGTGAACACTGAAGCTTTCTTT.

V and J are TRBV19 and TRBJ2-1, with 8 bases that match TRBD2. This CDR3 has 15 residues. Germline CDR1 is LNHDA and CDR2 is SQIVND (reference sequence). J gave up 2 bases and V 6 bases, and 6 bases lay outside the gene matches. The CDR3 coding sequence is TGTGCCAGTAGCGAGCTGCGGGGGGCCTACAATGAGCAGTTCTTC. Translation gives CASSELRGAYNEQFF.

The chain has TRBV4-2 and TRBJ1-6, with D perhaps matching TRBD1 (6 bases). Germline CDR1 is LGHNA and CDR2 is YNFKEQ. This CDR3 is built from 15 residues. V was shortened by 2 bases and J by 2 bases, with 7 bases between the two germline ends. The CDR3 region is CASSQQGPYNSPLHF. CDR3 DNA sequence: TGTGCCAGCAGCCAACAGGGGCCCTATAATTCACCCCTCCACTTT.

The CDR3 spells CASTEGDYGYTF. The CDR3 nucleotides read TGTGCCAGCACGGAGGGTGACTATGGCTACACCTTC. The genes are TRBV27 and TRBJ1-2; D is uncertain. The CDR3 runs 12 residues. Germline loops: CDR1 MNHEY, CDR2 SMNVEV (reference sequence). V lost 7 bases and J lost 3, with 9 bases in between.

On this clone itself: Other DNA variants within this sample encode the same CDR3. The chain couples TRBV5-4 to TRBJ2-7, with 9 positions matching TRBD2. The CDR3 consists of 16 residues. With 0 bases clipped from V and 4 bases from J, the junction kept 8 bases outside the gene matches. Germline CDR1 SGHNT, CDR2 YYREEE (reference sequence). The CDR3 region has the DNA TGTGCCAGCAGCTTGGCCAGCGGGGGGCCAATTTACGAGCAGTACTTC. Translating it yields CASSLASGGPIYEQYF.

This clone was counted a few times. V usage is TRBV6-1 and J usage is TRBJ2-3; TRBD2 matches at 8 bases. Germline loops: CDR1 MNHNS, CDR2 SASEGT. The CDR3 is 15 amino acids. V lost 6 bases and J lost 4; bases outside the gene matches: 9. In DNA form, the CDR3 reads TGTGCCAGCAGGATAGCGGGGTGGGTGGCAGATACGCAGTATTTT. Protein: CASRIAGWVADTQYF.

The chain recombines TRBV11-3 with TRBJ2-7; 11 bases are a match to TRBD2. The CDR3 loop spans 15 amino acids. Trimming removed 5 bases from V and 2 bases from J; junction bases left unmatched: 5. CDR1 and CDR2 from the germline V gene are SGHNT and YENEEA. DNA of the CDR3: TGTGCCAGCAGCCTGGGACTAGCGGTAACCTACGAGCAGTACTTC. It codes for CASSLGLAVTYEQYF.

The CDR3 spells CASSGATSNYEQYF. In DNA, the CDR3 is TGTGCCAGCAGCGGTGCGACTAGCAACTACGAGCAGTACTTC. V and J are TRBV7-9 and TRBJ2-7, with 7 bases matching TRBD2. The junction had 7 bases not matched to a gene; V was cut back by 5 bases and J by 3 bases. The CDR3 runs 14 residues. Germline CDR1 SEHNR, CDR2 FQNEAQ (reference sequence).

The chain's CDR3 is CASMRTRRDQETQYF. The CDR3 nucleotides read TGTGCCAGCATGCGGACTAGGAGGGACCAAGAGACCCAGTACTTC. V is TRBV2 and J is TRBJ2-5; 7 nucleotides align to TRBD2. V trimming: 7 bases; J trimming: 0 bases; junction bases outside the gene matches: 8. The CDR3 is made up of 15 amino acids. Germline CDR1 is SNHLY and CDR2 is FYNNEI. Using reference TRBV2 and TRBJ2-5 for the parts outside the CDR3, the full variable domain is EPEVTQTPSHQVTQMGQEVILRCVPISNHLYFYWYRQILGQKVEFLVSFYNNEISEKSEIFDDQFSVERPDGSNFTLKIRSTKLEDSAMYFCASMRTRRDQETQYFGPGTRLLVL.

V gene TRBV4-1 combines with J gene TRBJ1-6, with 8 bases fitting TRBD1. Germline V gene sequence: CDR1 MGHRA, CDR2 YSYEKL. CDR3 length: 15 amino acids. V lost 1 base to trimming and J lost 7 bases; unmatched junction nucleotides: 3. The CDR3 spells CASSQVQGANSPLHF. For the CDR3, the DNA is TGCGCCAGCAGCCAAGTCCAGGGGGCGAATTCACCCCTCCACTTT.

The CDR3 DNA reads TGCGCCAGCAGCGTATCCGGGCCGCCGGGAGAAAAACTGTTTTTT. Translated, it gives CASSVSGPPGEKLFF. This sequence joins TRBV4-1 and TRBJ1-4; the D is unclear. Trimming removed 5 bases from V and 8 bases from J, with 18 bases in between. CDR3 length: 15 residues. CDR1 is MGHRA, CDR2 YSYEKL, per germline.

The rearrangement joins TRBV7-9 to TRBJ1-5, with TRBD1 matching over 9 bases. Germline V CDR1 and CDR2: SEHNR, FQNEAQ (reference sequence). The CDR3 sequence is 14 residues long. J gave up 5 bases and V 6 bases, and 5 bases lay outside the gene matches. The CDR3 nucleotides read TGTGCCAGCAGTGAGACAGGGGGGGATCAGCCCCAGCATTTT. The encoded protein is CASSETGGDQPQHF.

The table lists this clone with a count of one. V gene TRBV30 combines with J gene TRBJ1-6; 11 bases match TRBD1. This CDR3 has 14 residues. Germline CDR1 reads GTSNPN; CDR2 reads SVGIG (reference sequence). V gave up 3 bases and J gave up 9 bases; unmatched junction bases: 4. CDR3 bases: TGTGCCTGGAGGGATGGGACAGGGGGTTCACCCCTCCACTTT. Protein: CAWRDGTGGSPLHF. Full variable domain (remainder filled in from reference TRBV30 and TRBJ1-6): SQTIHQWPATLVQPVGSPLSLECTVEGTSNPNLYWYRQAAGRGLQLLFYSVGIGQISSEVPQNLSASRPQDRQFILSSKKLLLSDSGFYLCAWRDGTGGSPLHFGNGTRLTVT.

This clone was seen once. The rearrangement links TRBV6-5 to TRBJ1-1; 8 bases match TRBD1. V dropped 1 base and J dropped 5; count of bases not matched to a gene: 9. The CDR3 loop spans 16 amino acids. Germline CDR1 is MNHEY and CDR2 is SVGAGI. Written as DNA, the CDR3 is TGTGCCAGCAGTTACTTCTCTGACAGGGGAGAGACTGAAGCTTTCTTT. This translates into CASSYFSDRGETEAFF.

The table lists this clone with a count of one. The chain is built from TRBV28 and TRBJ2-3, with D possibly being TRBD1 (6 bases). The V and J ends lost 6 bases and 0 bases respectively, with 22 bases between them. The CDR3 is made up of 18 amino acids. Germline V CDR1 and CDR2: MDHEN, SYDVKM. CDR3 protein: CASSRGQSTSSSTDTQYF. As DNA, the CDR3 is TGTGCCAGCAGCCGAGGACAGTCCACCTCCTCTAGCACAGATACGCAGTATTTT.

The rearrangement links TRBV6-1 to TRBJ2-3; 11 bases map to TRBD2. This CDR3 comprises 15 residues. The germline CDR1 and CDR2 sequences are MNHNS and SASEGT. V gave up 5 bases and J gave up 4 bases; unmatched junction bases: 5. The CDR3 loop reads CASSLLAGGSDTQYF. The CDR3 nucleotides read TGTGCCAGCAGTCTGCTAGCGGGGGGCTCAGATACGCAGTATTTT.

A single count supports this clone. The chain has TRBV12-5 and TRBJ1-5; no definite D call. Germline loops: CDR1 LGHNT, CDR2 FRNRAP. The CDR3 is 12 residues long. V was trimmed by 6 bases and J by 2 bases, leaving 5 bases between them. CDR3 residues: CASGQGNQPQHF. CDR3 sequence (DNA): TGTGCTAGTGGCCAGGGCAATCAGCCCCAGCATTTT. The full variable domain, its missing parts supplied by reference TRBV12-5 and TRBJ1-5, is DARVTQTPRHKVTEMGQEVTMRCQPILGHNTVFWYRQTMMQGLELLAYFRNRAPLDDSGMPKDRFSAEMPDATLATLKIQPSEPRDSAVYFCASGQGNQPQHFGDGTRLSIL.

V and J are TRBV7-2 and TRBJ2-7; D perhaps matches TRBD2 (6 bases). Germline CDR1 SGHTA, CDR2 FQGNSA. Trimming took off 1 base at V and 0 bases at J, with 10 bases between the two ends. The CDR3 contains 15 residues. CDR3 coding DNA: TGTGCCAGCAGCTTAGGCGGTAGCGGCTCCTACGAGCAGTACTTC. Protein: CASSLGGSGSYEQYF.

V is TRBV9 and J is TRBJ2-1; D is unresolved. V was cut by 4 bases and J by 8 bases, with 10 bases left in between. Germline CDR1 is SGDLS and CDR2 is YYNGEE. The CDR3 has 12 amino acids. CDR3 in amino acids: CASSPHGDEQFF. The CDR3 coding sequence is TGTGCCAGCAGCCCCCATGGAGATGAGCAGTTCTTC.

This chain uses TRBV12-1 with TRBJ1-5; no DNA check was done on the table's D call, TRBD1. TRBV12-1 is classified as a pseudogene. This CDR3 is built from 15 residues. The CDR3: CASSFHRGNWQPQHF. CDR3 DNA sequence: TGTGCCAGCAGCTTCCACAGGGGGAATTGGCAGCCCCAGCATTTT.